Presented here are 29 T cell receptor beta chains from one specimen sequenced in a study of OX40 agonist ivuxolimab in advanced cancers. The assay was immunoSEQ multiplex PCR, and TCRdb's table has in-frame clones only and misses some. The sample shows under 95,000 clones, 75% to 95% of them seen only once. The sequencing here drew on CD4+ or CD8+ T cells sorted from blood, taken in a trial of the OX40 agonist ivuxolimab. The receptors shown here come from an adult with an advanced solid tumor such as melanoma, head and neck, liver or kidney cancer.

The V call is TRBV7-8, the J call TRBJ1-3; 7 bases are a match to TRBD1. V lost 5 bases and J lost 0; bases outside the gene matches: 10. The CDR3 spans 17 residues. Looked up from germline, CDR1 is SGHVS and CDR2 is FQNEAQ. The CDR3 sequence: CASSQQQGFHSGNTIYF. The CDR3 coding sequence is TGTGCCAGCAGCCAACAACAGGGGTTCCACTCTGGAAACACCATATATTTT.

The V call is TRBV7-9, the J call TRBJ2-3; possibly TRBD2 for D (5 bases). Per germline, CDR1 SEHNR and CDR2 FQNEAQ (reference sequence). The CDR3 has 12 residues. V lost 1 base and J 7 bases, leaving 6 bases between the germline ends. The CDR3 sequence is CASSLGENTQYF. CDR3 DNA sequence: TGTGCCAGCAGCTTAGGGGAGAATACGCAGTATTTT.

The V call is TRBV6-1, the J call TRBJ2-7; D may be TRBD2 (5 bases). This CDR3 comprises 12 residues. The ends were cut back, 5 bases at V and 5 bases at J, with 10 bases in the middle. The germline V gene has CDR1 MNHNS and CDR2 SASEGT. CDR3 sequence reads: CASSFSGNEQYF. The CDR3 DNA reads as TGTGCCAGCAGTTTCTCGGGAAACGAGCAGTACTTC.

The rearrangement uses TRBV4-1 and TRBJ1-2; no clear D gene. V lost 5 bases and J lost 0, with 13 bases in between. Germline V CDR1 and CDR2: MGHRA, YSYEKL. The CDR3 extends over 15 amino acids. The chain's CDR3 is CASSTPTRANYGYTF. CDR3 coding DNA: TGCGCCAGCAGCACCCCGACAAGAGCTAACTATGGCTACACCTTC.

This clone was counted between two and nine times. In DNA, the CDR3 is TGTGCCAGCAGCCCCCATAGGGATCCCTTCTCGAGCGAGCAGTACTTC. Protein: CASSPHRDPFSSEQYF. V is TRBV7-2 and J is TRBJ2-7; D is unresolved. The V and J ends lost 5 bases and 6 bases respectively, with 23 bases between them. This CDR3 spans 16 amino acids. The germline gives CDR1 SGHTA, CDR2 FQGNSA.

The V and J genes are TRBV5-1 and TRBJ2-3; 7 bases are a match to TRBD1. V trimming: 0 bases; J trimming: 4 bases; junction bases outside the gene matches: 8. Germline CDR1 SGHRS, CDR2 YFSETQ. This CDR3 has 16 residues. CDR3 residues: CASSLGYRGQADTQYF. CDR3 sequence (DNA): TGCGCCAGCAGCTTGGGTTACAGGGGACAAGCAGATACGCAGTATTTT.

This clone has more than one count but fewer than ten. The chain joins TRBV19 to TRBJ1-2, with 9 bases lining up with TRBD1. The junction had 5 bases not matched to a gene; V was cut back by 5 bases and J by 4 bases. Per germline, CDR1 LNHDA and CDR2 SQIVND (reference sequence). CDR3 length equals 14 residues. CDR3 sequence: CASSVLQGAYGYTF. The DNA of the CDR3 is TGTGCCAGTAGTGTACTACAGGGGGCCTATGGCTACACCTTC.

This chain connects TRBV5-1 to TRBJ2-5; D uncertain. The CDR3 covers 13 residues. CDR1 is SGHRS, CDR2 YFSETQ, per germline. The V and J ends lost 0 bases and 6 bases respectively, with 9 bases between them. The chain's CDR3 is CASSLDVGKTQYF. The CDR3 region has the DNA TGCGCCAGCAGCTTGGACGTGGGGAAGACCCAGTACTTC.

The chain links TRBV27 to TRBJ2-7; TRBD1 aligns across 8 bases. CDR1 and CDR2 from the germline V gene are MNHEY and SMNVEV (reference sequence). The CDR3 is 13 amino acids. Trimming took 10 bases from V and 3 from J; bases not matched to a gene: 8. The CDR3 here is CATSDDRGYEQYF. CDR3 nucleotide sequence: TGTGCCACCTCGGATGACAGGGGCTACGAGCAGTACTTC.

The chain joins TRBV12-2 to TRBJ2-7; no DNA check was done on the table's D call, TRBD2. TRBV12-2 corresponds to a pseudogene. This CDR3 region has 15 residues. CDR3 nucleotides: TGTGCAAGTCGCTTAGGGACCAGCGGGATAAGTGAGCAGTACTTC. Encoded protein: CASRLGTSGISEQYF.

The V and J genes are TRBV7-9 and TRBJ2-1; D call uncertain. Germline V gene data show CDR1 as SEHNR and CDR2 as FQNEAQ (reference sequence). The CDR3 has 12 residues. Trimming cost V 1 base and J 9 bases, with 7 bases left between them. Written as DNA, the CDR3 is TGTGCCAGCAGCTTAGGTGGAAGTGAGCAGTTCTTC. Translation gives CASSLGGSEQFF.

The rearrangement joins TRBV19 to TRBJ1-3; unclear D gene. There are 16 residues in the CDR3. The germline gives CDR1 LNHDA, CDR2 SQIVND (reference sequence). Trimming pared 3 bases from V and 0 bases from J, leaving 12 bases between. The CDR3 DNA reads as TGTGCCAGTAGTATGCTGAGGCAGAGCTCTGGAAACACCATATATTTT. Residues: CASSMLRQSSGNTIYF.

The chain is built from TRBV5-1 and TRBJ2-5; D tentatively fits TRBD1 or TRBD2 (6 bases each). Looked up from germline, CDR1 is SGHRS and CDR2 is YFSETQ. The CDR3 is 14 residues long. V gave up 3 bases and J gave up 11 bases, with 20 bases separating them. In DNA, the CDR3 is TGCGCCAGCAGCTGGCCGGGGGCCACTACGGAGCAGTACTTC. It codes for CASSWPGATTEQYF.

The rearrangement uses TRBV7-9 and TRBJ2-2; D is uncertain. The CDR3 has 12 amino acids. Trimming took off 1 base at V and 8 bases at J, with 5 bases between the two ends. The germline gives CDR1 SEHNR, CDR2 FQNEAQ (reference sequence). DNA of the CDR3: TGTGCCAGCAGCTTAGTTCTTGGGGAGCTGTTTTTT. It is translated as CASSLVLGELFF. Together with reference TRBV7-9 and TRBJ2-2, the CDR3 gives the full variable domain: DTGVSQNPRHKITKRGQNVTFRCDPISEHNRLYWYRQTLGQGPEFLTYFQNEAQLEKSRLLSDRFSAERPKGSFSTLEIQRTEQGDSAMYLCASSLVLGELFFGEGSRLTVL.

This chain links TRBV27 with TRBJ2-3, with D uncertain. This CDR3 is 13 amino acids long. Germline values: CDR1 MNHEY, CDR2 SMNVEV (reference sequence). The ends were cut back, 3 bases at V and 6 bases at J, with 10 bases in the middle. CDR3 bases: TGTGCCAGCAGTTTCGGACCAACTGATACGCAGTATTTT. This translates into CASSFGPTDTQYF.

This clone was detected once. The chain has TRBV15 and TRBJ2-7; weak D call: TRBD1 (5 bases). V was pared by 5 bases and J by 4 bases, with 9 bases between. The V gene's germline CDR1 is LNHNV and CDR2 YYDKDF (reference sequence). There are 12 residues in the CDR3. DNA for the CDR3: TGTGCCACCAGCGGACCAGGGTACGAGCAGTACTTC. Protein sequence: CATSGPGYEQYF.

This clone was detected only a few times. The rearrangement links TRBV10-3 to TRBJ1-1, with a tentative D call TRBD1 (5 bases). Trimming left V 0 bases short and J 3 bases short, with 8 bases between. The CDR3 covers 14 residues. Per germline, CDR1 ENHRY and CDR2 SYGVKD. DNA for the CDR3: TGTGCCATCAGTGAGTCAAGAGGGGACACTGAAGCTTTCTTT. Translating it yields CAISESRGDTEAFF.

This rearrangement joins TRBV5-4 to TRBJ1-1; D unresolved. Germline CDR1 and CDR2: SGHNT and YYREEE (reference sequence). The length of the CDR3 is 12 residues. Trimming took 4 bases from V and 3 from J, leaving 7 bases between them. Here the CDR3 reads CASSPQDTEAFF. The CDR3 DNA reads TGTGCCAGCAGCCCGCAGGACACTGAAGCTTTCTTT. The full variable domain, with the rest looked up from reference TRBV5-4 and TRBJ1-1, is ETGVTQSPTHLIKTRGQQVTLRCSSQSGHNTVSWYQQALGQGPQFIFQYYREEENGRGNFPPRFSGLQFPNYSSELNVNALELDDSALYLCASSPQDTEAFFGQGTRLTVV.

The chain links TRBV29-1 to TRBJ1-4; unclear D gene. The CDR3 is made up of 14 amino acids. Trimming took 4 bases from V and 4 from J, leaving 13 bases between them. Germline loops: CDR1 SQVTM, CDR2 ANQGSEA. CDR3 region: CSVVRDADNEKLFF. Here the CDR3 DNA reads TGCAGCGTTGTGAGAGACGCGGATAATGAAAAACTGTTTTTT.

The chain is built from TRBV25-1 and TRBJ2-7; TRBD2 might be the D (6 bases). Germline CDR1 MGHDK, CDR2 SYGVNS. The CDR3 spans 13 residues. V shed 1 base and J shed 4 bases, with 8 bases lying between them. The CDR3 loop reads CASSELADYEQYF. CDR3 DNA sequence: TGTGCCAGCAGTGAATTAGCGGATTACGAGCAGTACTTC.

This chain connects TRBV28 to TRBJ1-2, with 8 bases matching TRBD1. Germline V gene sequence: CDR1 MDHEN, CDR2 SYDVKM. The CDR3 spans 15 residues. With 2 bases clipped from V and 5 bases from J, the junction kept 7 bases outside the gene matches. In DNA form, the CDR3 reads TGTGCCAGCAGTTTACACGGACAGGGTGGGTATGGCTACACCTTC. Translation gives CASSLHGQGGYGYTF.

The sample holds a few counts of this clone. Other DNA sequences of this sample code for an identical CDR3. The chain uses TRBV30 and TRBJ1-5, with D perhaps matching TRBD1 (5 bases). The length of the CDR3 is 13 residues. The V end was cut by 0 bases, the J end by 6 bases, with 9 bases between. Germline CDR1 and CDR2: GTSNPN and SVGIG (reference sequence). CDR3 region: CAWSVRGGQPQHF. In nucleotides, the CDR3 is TGTGCCTGGAGTGTACGGGGGGGTCAGCCCCAGCATTTT.

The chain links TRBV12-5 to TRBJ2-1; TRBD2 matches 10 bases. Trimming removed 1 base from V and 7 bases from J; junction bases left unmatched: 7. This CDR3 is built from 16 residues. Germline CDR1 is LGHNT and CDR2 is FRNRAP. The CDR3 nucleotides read TGTGCTAGTGGTTTGGGCAGCGGGAGGGCCAGAAATGAGCAGTTCTTC. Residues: CASGLGSGRARNEQFF.

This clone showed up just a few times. The CDR3, as DNA: TGTGCCAGCTCCCTCGACAGGGGAGCTTTCTTT. Residues: CASSLDRGAFF. The V gene is TRBV18, the J gene TRBJ1-1; TRBD1 aligns across 8 bases. Germline V gives CDR1 KGHSH, CDR2 LQKENI. CDR3 length: 11 residues. J lost 10 bases, V lost 6 bases, and 4 bases had no gene match.

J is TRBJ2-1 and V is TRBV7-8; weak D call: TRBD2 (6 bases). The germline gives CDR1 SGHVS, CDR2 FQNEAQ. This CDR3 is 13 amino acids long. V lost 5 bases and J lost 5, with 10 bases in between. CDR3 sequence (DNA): TGTGCCAGCAGCCATACTAGCCACAATGAGCAGTTCTTC. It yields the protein CASSHTSHNEQFF.

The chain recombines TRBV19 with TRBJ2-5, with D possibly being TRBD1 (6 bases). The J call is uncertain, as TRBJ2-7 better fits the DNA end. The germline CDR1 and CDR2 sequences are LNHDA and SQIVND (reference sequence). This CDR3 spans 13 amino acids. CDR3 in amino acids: CASSMTGTYEQYF. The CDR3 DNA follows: TGTGCCAGTAGTATGACAGGCACCTACGAGCAGTACTTC.

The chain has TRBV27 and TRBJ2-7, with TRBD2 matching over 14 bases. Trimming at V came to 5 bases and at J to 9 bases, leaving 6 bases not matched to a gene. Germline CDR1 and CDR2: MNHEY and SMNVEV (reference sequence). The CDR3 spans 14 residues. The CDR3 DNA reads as TGTGCCAGCAGTCCGGGACTAGCGGGAGTCGGGCAGTACTTC. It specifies CASSPGLAGVGQYF.

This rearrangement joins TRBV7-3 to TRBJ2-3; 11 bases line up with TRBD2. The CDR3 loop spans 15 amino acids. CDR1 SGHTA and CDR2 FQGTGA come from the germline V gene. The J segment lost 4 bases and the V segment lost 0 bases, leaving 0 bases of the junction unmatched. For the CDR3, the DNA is TGTGCCAGCAGCTTAACTAGCGGGAGGGCAGATACGCAGTATTTT. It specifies CASSLTSGRADTQYF.

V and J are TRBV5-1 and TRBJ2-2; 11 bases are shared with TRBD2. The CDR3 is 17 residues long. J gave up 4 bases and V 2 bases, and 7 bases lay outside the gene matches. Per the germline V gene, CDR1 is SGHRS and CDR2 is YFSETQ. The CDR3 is CASSFPTSGSVTGELFF. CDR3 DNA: TGCGCCAGCAGCTTTCCTACTAGCGGGAGTGTCACCGGGGAGCTGTTTTTT.